This TCR beta chain was identified in a study of cytomegalovirus exposure and HLA in healthy donors. The PCR ran on 60 Vbeta and 13 Jbeta primers. The protocol was immunoSEQ multiplex PCR, while the TCRdb copy is restricted to in-frame clones and leaves out a portion. The sample lists 150,000 to 200,000 clones, approximately 70% seen once, with 2% to 3% in the top ten. Study-wide findings and caveats: Prior analysis indicated that the majority of TCR beta V segments exhibited productivity approximately 87% or approximately 30% of the time. Later analysis suggested most CMV-associated TCR beta chains were HLA-restricted.

A few counts support this clone. Its target is not known. This CDR3 has 14 residues. Germline CDR1 SGHDT, CDR2 YYEEEE. Losses at the gene ends were 8 bases for V and 1 base for J; bases not matched to a gene: 8. This receptor was obtained from a human donor in good health. The rearrangement links TRBV5-6 to TRBJ2-5; TRBD1 agrees at 7 bases. Sequenced sample: PBMCs. CDR3 DNA sequence: TGTGCCAGTGAGACAGGGTGGGCCCAAGAGACCCAGTACTTC. Its protein product is CASETGWAQETQYF.